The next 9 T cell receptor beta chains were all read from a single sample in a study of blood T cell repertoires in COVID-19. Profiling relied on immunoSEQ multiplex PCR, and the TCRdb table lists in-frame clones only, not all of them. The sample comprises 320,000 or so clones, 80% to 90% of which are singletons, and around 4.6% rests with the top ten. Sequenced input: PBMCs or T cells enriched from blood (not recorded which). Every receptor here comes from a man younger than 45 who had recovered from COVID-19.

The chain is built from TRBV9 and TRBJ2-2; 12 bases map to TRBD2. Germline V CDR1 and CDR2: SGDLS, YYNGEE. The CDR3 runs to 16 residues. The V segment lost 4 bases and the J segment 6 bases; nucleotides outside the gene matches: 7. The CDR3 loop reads CASSIGLAGIPGELFF. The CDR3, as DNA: TGTGCCAGCAGCATAGGACTAGCGGGGATTCCCGGGGAGCTGTTTTTT.

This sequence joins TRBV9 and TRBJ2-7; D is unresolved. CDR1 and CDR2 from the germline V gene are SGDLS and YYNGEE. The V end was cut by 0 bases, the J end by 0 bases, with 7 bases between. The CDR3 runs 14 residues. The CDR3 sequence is CASSVDPSSYEQYF. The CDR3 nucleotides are TGTGCCAGCAGCGTAGACCCCAGCTCCTACGAGCAGTACTTC.

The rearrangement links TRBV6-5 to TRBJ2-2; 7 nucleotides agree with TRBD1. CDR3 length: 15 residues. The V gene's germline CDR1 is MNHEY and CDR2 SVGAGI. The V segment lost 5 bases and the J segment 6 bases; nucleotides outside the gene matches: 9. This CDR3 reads CASSHQTGKAGELFF. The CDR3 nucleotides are TGTGCCAGCAGTCACCAGACAGGGAAGGCCGGGGAGCTGTTTTTT.

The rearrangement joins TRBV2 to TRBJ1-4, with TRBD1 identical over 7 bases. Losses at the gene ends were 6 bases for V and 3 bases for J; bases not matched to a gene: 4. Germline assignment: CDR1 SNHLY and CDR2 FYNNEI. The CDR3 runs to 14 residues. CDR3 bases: TGTGCCAGCAGCCGACAGGGTTCTAATGAAAAACTGTTTTTT. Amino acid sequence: CASSRQGSNEKLFF.

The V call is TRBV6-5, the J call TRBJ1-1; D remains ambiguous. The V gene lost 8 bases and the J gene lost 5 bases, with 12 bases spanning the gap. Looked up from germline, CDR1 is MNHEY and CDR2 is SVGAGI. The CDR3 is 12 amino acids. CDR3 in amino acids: CASGPGRTEAFF. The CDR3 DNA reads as TGTGCCAGCGGCCCGGGAAGGACTGAAGCTTTCTTT.

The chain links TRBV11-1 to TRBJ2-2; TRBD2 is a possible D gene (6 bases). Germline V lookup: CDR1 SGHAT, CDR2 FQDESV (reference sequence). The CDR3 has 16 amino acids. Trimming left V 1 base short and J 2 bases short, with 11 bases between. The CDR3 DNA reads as TGTGCCAGCAGCTTAGTATGGACTACTAACACCGGGGAGCTGTTTTTT. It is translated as CASSLVWTTNTGELFF.

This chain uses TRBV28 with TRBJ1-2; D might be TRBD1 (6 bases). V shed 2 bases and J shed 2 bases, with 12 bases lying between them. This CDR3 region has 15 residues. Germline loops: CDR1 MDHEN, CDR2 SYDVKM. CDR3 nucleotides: TGTGCCAGCAGTTTAGAAAGTCAGGGGAACTATGGCTACACCTTC. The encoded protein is CASSLESQGNYGYTF.

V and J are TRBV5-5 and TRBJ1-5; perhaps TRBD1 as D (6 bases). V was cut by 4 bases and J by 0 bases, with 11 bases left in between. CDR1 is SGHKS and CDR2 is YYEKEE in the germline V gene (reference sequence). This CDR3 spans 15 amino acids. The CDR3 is CASSSTGYSNQPQHF. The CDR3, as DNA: TGTGCCAGCAGCAGCACAGGGTATAGCAATCAGCCCCAGCATTTT.

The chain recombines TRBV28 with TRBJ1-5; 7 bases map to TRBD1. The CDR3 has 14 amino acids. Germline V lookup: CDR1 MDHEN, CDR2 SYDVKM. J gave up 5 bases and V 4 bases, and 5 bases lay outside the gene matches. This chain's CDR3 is CASSSLQGYQPQHF. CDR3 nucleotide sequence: TGTGCCAGCAGTTCATTACAGGGGTATCAGCCCCAGCATTTT.